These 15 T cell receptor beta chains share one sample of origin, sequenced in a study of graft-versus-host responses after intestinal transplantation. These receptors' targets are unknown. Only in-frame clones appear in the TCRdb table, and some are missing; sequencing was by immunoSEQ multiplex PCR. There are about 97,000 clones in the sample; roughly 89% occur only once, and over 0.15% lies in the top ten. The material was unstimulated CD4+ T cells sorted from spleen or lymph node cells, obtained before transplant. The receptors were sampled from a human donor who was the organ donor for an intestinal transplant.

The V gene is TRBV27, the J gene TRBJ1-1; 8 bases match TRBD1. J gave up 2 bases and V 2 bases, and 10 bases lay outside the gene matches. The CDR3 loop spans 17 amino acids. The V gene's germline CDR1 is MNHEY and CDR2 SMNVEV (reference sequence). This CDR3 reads CASSLAPGGALNTEAFF. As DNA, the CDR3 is TGTGCCAGCAGTTTAGCCCCAGGGGGCGCCCTAAACACTGAAGCTTTCTTT.

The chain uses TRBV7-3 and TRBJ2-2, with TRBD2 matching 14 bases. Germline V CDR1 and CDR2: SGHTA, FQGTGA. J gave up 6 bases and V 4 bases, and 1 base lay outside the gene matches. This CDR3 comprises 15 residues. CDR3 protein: CASSSTSGGAGELFF. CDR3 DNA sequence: TGTGCCAGCAGCTCGACTAGCGGGGGGGCCGGGGAGCTGTTTTTT.

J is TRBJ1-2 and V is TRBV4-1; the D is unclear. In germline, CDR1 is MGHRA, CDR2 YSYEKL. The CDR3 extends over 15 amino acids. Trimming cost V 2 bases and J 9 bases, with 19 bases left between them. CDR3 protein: CASSQSVALRLSYTF. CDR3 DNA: TGCGCCAGCAGCCAAAGCGTTGCCCTTCGGTTGAGCTACACCTTC.

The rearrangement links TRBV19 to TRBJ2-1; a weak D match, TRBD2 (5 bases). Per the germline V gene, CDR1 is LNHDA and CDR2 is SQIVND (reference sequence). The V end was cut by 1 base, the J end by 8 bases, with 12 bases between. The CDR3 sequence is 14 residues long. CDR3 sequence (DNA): TGTGCCAGTAGTATAGTTACTAGTAGCGATGAGCAGTTCTTC. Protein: CASSIVTSSDEQFF.

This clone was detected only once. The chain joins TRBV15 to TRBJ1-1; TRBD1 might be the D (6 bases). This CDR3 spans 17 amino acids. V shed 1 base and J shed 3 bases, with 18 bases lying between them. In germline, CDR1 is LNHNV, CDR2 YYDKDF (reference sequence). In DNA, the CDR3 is TGTGCCACCAGCAGAGTAGTGGGGGCCAGGGGCCACACTGAAGCTTTCTTT. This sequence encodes CATSRVVGARGHTEAFF.

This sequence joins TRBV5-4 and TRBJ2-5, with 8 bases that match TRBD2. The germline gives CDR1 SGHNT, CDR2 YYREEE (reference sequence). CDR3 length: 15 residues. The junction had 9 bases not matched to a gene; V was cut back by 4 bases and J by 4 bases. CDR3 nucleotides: TGTGCCAGCAGCACCCGGACTAGCAGTCGAGAGACCCAGTACTTC. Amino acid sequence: CASSTRTSSRETQYF. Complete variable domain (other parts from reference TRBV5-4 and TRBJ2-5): ETGVTQSPTHLIKTRGQQVTLRCSSQSGHNTVSWYQQALGQGPQFIFQYYREEENGRGNFPPRFSGLQFPNYSSELNVNALELDDSALYLCASSTRTSSRETQYFGPGTRLLVL.

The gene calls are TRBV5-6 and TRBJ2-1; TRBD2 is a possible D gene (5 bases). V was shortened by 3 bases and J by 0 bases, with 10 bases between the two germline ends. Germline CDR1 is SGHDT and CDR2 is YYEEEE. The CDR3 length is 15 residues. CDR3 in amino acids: CASSWLALSYNEQFF. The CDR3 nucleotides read TGTGCCAGCAGCTGGCTAGCCCTCTCCTACAATGAGCAGTTCTTC.

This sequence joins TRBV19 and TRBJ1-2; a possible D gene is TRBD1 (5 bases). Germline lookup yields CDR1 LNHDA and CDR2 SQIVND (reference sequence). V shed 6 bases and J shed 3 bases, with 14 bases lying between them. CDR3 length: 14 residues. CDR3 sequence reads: CASSLGAGHYGYTF. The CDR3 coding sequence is TGTGCCAGTAGCCTAGGGGCAGGGCACTATGGCTACACCTTC.

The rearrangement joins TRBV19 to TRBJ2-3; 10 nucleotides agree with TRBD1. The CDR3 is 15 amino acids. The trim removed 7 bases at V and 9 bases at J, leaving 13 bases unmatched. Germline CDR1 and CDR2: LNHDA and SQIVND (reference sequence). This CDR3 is CASKTGTGARGTQYF. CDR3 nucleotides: TGTGCCAGTAAAACCGGGACAGGGGCTCGAGGGACGCAGTATTTT.

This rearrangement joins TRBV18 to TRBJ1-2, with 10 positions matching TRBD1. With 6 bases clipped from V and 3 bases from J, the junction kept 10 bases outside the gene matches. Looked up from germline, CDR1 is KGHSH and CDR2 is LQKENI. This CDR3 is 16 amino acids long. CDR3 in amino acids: CASSPQKTGGHYGYTF. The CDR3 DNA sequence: TGTGCCAGCTCCCCCCAAAAGACAGGGGGCCACTATGGCTACACCTTC.

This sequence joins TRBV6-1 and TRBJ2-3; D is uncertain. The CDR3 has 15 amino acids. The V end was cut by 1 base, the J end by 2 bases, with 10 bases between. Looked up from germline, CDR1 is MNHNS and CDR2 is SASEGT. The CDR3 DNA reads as TGTGCCAGCAGTGAAGGTCCCAGACTCACAGATACGCAGTATTTT. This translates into CASSEGPRLTDTQYF.

In nucleotides, the CDR3 is TGTGCCAGCAGCTTAGGGGTGGACAGGGGAGGTCAGCCCCAGCATTTT. Its translation is CASSLGVDRGGQPQHF. The chain combines TRBV11-2 with TRBJ1-5; TRBD1 matches at 9 bases. V was pared by 1 base and J by 6 bases, with 7 bases of the junction left unmatched. The CDR3 sequence is 16 residues long. From germline, CDR1 is SGHAT and CDR2 FQNNGV.

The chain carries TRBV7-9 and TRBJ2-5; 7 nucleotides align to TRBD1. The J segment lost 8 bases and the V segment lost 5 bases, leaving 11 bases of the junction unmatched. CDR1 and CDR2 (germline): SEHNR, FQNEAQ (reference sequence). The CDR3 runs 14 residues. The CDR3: CASSTEAGGTTQYF. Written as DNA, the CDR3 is TGTGCCAGCAGCACCGAGGCAGGGGGAACAACCCAGTACTTC.

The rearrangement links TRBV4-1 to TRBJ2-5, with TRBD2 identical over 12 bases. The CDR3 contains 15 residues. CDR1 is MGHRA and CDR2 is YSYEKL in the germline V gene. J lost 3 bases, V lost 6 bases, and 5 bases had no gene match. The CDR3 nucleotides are TGCGCCAGCAGTTCCGGACTAGCGGGGAAAGAGACCCAGTACTTC. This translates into CASSSGLAGKETQYF.

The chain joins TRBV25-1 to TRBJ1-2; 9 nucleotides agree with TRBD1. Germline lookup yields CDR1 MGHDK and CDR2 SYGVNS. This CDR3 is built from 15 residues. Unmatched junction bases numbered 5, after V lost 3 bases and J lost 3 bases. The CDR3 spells CASSEPRDRDYGYTF. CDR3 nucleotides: TGTGCCAGCAGTGAGCCCCGGGACAGGGACTATGGCTACACCTTC.